A selection of T cell receptor beta chains follows, all from one sample in a study of shared clonotypes between healthy human individuals. The data were produced by immunoSEQ multiplex PCR, yet TCRdb's version contains in-frame clones alone and is incomplete. Seen here are about 2.3 million clones, more than 85% observed once, and the top ten hold about 0.41%. The sequenced sample was naive CD4+ T cells from PBMCs. Receptor source: a man younger than 35 in good health. Some clones in this sample may be carry-over from other donors' samples. CDR3s include the opening cysteine and the closing phenylalanine or tryptophan. The D gene is left open where the match is weak. Where a row states a size, it is once, few, many or the class of an expanded clone; other rows omit it.

NA	TRBV7-2	NA	TRBJ2-7	CASSPPGLRVGEQYF	TGTGCCAGCAGTCCCCCGGGATTACGGGTCGGCGAGCAGTACTTC
once	TRBV6-1	TRBD1	TRBJ2-4	CASSLTGVAKNIQYF	TGTGCCAGCAGTCTAACAGGGGTAGCCAAAAACATTCAGTACTTC
NA	TRBV5-1	NA	TRBJ1-4	CASSLQLGFGEKLFF	TGCGCCAGCAGCTTGCAGTTGGGATTTGGTGAAAAACTGTTTTTT
NA	TRBV5-1	TRBD2	TRBJ2-7	CASSLQGSGGYEQYF	TGCGCCAGCAGCCTGCAGGGCTCGGGGGGCTACGAGCAGTACTTC
few	TRBV30	NA	TRBJ1-1	CAWSPQGTEAFF	TGTGCCTGGAGTCCCCAGGGCACTGAAGCTTTCTTT
NA	TRBV5-8	TRBD2	TRBJ2-2	CASSLVLAGDNTGELFF	TGTGCCAGCAGCTTGGTGCTAGCGGGAGATAACACCGGGGAGCTGTTTTTT
NA	TRBV11-2	TRBD1	TRBJ2-5	CASSLDRAVETQYF	TGTGCCAGCAGCCTTGACAGGGCAGTGGAGACCCAGTACTTC
NA	TRBV9	NA	TRBJ2-3	CASSHRSQTNTDTQYF	TGTGCCAGCAGCCACCGGTCCCAGACTAACACAGATACGCAGTATTTT
NA	TRBV5-5	TRBD2	TRBJ2-3	CASSLGGRAFTDTQYF	TGTGCCAGCAGCTTGGGTGGGAGGGCCTTTACAGATACGCAGTATTTT
once	TRBV7-3	NA	TRBJ2-1	CASSLDQNEQFF	TGTGCCAGCAGCCTGGACCAAAATGAGCAGTTCTTC
NA	TRBV5-1	NA	TRBJ2-7	CASSGGTPVSSYEQYF	TGCGCCAGCAGCGGGGGGACACCCGTGAGCTCCTACGAGCAGTACTTC